This T cell receptor beta chain was captured by sequencing in a study of cytomegalovirus exposure and HLA in healthy donors. Study summary: Genotyping showed roughly 81% of 398 donors falling in the Caucasian-associated ancestry cluster.

This clone was seen a single time. Its matching antigen is unknown. Looked up from germline, CDR1 is SGHNT and CDR2 is YYREEE (reference sequence). The CDR3 has 15 residues. V was cut by 5 bases and J by 0 bases, with 14 bases left in between. The study's findings and limits: Presence/absence comparisons presumed near-even sequencing depth among donors.

PCR was performed using 60 Vbeta and 13 Jbeta primers. The assay was immunoSEQ multiplex PCR, and TCRdb's table has in-frame clones only and misses some. The repertoire holds about 120,000 clones, with roughly 80% as singletons. The sequenced sample was PBMCs. This TCR came from a woman aged 30 to 39 in good health and CMV-seropositive. The chain employs TRBV5-4 and TRBJ2-5, with D possibly TRBD2 on 6 matching bases. CDR3 sequence reads: CASRSLASYQETQYF. The CDR3 DNA is TGTGCCAGCAGATCCCTAGCGTCGTACCAAGAGACCCAGTACTTC.